The source of this TCR beta chain is a study of blood T cells in healthy people across ages. Study-level findings and limits: Changes seen in expanded clonotypes were possibly confounded by donor CMV status left unknown.

V was pared by 0 bases and J by 7 bases, with 12 bases between. CDR1 is LGHNA, CDR2 YSLEER, per germline. This CDR3 comprises 15 residues. Together with a sample-barcoded 5' primer, a J-beta primer mix was included in a second PCR lasting about 6 to 11 cycles. TCRdb independently ran MiXCR on the 5' RACE reads; one entry per CDR3 protein. The sample yields approximately 320,000 distinct CDR3 sequences, about 25% seen once. On this clonotype itself: The antigen is not known.

Isolation per sample recovered at least 6 million PBMCs. The sample comprised blood. The TCR sequence derives from a woman in her sixties or seventies in good health. V is TRBV4-3 and J is TRBJ1-4; unclear D gene. The CDR3 sequence is CASSQEGLEGEKLFF. In DNA form, the CDR3 reads TGCGCCAGCAGCCAAGAAGGCCTAGAGGGTGAAAAACTGTTTTTT.